This entry is about one T cell receptor beta chain. Trimming removed 4 bases at V and 2 bases at J, with 15 bases between. This CDR3 has 16 residues. Germline V lookup: CDR1 DFQATT, CDR2 SNEGSKA (reference sequence). This sample was included in a study of blood T cell repertoires in COVID-19. Background on the study: In each case, the material was cDNA or gDNA derived from T cells, B-cell-depleted T cells, or PBMCs.

The table came from immunoSEQ multiplex PCR; TCRdb's copy has only in-frame clones and leaves some out. This table has tens of thousands of clones, 78% appearing once. The TCR sequence derives from a human donor in a cohort sampled during active COVID-19. Sequencing was performed on peripheral blood. The chain joins TRBV20-1 to TRBJ2-6; D possibly corresponds to TRBD2 (6 bases). The chain's CDR3 is CSANEGGSAGANVLTF. The CDR3 DNA sequence: TGCAGTGCTAATGAGGGAGGATCAGCTGGGGCCAACGTCCTGACTTTC.